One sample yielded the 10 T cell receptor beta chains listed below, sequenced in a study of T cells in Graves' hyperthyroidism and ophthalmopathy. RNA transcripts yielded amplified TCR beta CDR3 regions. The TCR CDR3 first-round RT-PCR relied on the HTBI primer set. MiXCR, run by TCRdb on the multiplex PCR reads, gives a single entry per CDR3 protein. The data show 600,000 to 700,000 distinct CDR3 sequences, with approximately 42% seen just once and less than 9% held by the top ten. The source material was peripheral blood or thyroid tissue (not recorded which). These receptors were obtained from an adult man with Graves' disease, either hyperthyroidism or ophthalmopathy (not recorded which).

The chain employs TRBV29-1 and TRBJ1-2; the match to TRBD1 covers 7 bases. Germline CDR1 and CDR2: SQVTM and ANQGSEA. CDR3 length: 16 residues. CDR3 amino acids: CQTREVGATGLDGYTF. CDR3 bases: TGCCAAACCCGGGAGGTAGGGGCGACAGGGCTGGATGGCTACACCTTC.

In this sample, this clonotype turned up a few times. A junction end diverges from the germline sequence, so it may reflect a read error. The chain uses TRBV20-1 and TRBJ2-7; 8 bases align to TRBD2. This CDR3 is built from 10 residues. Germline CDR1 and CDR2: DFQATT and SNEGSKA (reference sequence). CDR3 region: CSAREGGLVF. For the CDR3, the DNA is TGCAGTGCTCGGGAGGGGGGCCTGGTGTTC.

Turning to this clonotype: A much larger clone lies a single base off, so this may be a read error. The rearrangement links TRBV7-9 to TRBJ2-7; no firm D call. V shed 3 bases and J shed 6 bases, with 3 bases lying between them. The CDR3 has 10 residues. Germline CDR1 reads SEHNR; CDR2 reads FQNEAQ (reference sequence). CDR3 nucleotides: TGTGCCAGCAGCTTCTCCGAGCAGTACTTC. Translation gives CASSFSEQYF.

CDR3 sequence (DNA): TGTGCCAGCAGGACGTCCGGGTCGGGGCCCCAGCATTTT. It yields the protein CASRTSGSGPQHF. The chain joins TRBV12-3 or TRBV12-4 to TRBJ1-5; D remains ambiguous. V was shortened by 6 bases and J by 9 bases, with 15 bases between the two germline ends. CDR3 length: 13 amino acids.

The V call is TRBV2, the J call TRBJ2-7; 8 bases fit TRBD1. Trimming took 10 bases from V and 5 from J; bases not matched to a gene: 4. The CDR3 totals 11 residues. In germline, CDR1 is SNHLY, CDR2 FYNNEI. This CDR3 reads CAMDRVDEQYF. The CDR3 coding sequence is TGTGCCATGGACAGGGTCGACGAGCAGTACTTC.

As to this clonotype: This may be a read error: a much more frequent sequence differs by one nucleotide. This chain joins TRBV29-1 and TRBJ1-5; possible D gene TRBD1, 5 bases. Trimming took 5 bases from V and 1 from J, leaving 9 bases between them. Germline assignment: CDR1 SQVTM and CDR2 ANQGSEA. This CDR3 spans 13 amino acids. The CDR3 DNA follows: TGCAGCGTTTTCGGGGGAAGCAATCAGCCCCAGCATTTT. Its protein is CSVFGGSNQPQHF.

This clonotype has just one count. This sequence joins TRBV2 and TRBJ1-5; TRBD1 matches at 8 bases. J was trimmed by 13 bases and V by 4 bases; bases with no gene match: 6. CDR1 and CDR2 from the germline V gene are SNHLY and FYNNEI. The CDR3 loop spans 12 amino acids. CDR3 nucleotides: TGTGCCAGCAGTGGTCAGGGGGCCTCACAGCATTTT. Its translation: CASSGQGASQHF.

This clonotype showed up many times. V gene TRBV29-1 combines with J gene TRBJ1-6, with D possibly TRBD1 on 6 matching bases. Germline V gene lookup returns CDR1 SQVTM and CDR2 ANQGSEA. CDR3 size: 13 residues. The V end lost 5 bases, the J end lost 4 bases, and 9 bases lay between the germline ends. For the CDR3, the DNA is TGCAGCGTTAAAGGACAGTATAATTCACCCCTCCACTTT. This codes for CSVKGQYNSPLHF. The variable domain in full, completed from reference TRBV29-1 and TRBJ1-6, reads SAVISQKPSRDICQRGTSLTIQCQVDSQVTMMFWYRQQPGQSLTLIATANQGSEATYESGFVIDKFPISRPNLTFSTLTVSNMSPEDSSIYLCSVKGQYNSPLHFGNGTRLTVT.

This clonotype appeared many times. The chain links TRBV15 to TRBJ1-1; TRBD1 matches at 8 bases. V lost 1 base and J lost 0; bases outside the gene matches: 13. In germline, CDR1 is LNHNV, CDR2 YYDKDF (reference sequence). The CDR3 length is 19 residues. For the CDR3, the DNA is TGTGCCACCAGCAGAGCGGGGGCCGGGACAGGACCCATGAACACTGAAGCTTTCTTT. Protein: CATSRAGAGTGPMNTEAFF.

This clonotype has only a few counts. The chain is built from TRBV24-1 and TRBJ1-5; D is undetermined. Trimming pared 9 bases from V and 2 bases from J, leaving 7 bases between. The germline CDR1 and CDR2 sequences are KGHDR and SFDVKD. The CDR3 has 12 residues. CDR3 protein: CATGVGNQPQHF. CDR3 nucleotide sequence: TGTGCCACCGGGGTCGGCAATCAGCCCCAGCATTTT.